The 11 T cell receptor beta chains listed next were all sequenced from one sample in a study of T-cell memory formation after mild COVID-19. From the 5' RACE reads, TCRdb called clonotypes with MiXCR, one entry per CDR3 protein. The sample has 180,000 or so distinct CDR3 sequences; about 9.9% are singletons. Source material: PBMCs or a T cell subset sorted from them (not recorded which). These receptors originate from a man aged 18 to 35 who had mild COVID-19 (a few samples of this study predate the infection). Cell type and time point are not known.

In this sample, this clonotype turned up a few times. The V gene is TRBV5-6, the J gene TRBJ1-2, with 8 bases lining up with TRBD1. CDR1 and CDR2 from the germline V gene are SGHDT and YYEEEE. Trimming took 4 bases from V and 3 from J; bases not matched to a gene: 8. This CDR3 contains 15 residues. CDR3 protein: CASSIKGQEHYGYTF. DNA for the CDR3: TGTGCCAGCAGCATTAAGGGACAGGAGCACTATGGCTACACCTTC.

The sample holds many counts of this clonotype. The CDR3, as DNA: TGTGCCGTTGCCGGGACATCCTCAGGCGCTGAAGCTTTCTTT. It yields the protein CAVAGTSSGAEAFF. V is TRBV10-3 and J is TRBJ1-1; D might be TRBD1 (6 bases). Germline V CDR1 and CDR2: ENHRY, SYGVKD. V was shortened by 11 bases and J by 6 bases, with 22 bases between the two germline ends. This CDR3 contains 14 residues.

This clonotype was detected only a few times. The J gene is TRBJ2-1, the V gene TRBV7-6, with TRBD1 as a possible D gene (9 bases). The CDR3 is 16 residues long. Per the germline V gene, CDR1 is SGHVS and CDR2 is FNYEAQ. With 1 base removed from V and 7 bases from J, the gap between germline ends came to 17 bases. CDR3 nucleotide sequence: TGTGCCAGCAGCTTAGTAGCGGGACAGGGTAATAATGAGCAGTTCTTC. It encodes CASSLVAGQGNNEQFF.

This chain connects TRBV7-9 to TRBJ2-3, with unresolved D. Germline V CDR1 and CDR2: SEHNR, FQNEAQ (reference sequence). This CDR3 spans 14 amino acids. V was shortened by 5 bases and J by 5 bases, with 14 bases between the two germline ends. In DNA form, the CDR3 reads TGTGCCAGCAGCACGAGACAAGTCCGAGATACGCAGTATTTT. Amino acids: CASSTRQVRDTQYF.

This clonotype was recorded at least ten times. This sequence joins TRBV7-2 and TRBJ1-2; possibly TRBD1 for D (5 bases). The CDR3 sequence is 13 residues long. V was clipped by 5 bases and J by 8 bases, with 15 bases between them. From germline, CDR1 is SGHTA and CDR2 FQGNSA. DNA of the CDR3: TGTGCCAGCAGCACGGACCCGGGGGGGGGCTACACCTTC. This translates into CASSTDPGGGYTF.

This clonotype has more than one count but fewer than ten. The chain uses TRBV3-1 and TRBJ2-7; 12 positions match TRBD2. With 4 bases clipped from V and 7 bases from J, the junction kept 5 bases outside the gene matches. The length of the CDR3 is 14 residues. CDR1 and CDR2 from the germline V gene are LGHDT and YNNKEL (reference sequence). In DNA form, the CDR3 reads TGTGCCAGCAGCCTTTCCGGGACTAGCGGGGAGCAGTACTTC. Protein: CASSLSGTSGEQYF.

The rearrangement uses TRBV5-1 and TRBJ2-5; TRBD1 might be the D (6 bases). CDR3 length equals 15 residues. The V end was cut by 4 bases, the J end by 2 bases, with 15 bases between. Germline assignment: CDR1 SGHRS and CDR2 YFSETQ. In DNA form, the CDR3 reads TGCGCCAGCAGCCACGGGACACCGTCTCAAGAGACCCAGTACTTC. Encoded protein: CASSHGTPSQETQYF.

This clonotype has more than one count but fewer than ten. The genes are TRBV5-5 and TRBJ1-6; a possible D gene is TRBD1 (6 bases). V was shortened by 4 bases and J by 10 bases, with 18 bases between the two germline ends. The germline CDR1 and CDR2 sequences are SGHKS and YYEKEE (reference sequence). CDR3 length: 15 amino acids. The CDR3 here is CASSTAGGPDSPLHF. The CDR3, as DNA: TGTGCCAGCAGCACCGCGGGGGGGCCGGACTCACCCCTCCACTTT. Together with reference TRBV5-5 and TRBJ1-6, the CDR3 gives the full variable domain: DAGVTQSPTHLIKTRGQQVTLRCSPISGHKSVSWYQQVLGQGPQFIFQYYEKEERGRGNFPDRFSARQFPNYSSELNVNALLLGDSALYLCASSTAGGPDSPLHFGNGTRLTVT.

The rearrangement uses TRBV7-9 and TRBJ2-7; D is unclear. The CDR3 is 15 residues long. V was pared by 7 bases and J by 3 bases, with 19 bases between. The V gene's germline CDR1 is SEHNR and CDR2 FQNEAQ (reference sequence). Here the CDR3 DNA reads TGTGCCAGCACCTGGGTTGAGGCCCTTCGCTACGAGCAGTACTTC. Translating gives CASTWVEALRYEQYF. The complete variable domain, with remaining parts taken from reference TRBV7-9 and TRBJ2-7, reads DTGVSQNPRHKITKRGQNVTFRCDPISEHNRLYWYRQTLGQGPEFLTYFQNEAQLEKSRLLSDRFSAERPKGSFSTLEIQRTEQGDSAMYLCASTWVEALRYEQYFGPGTRLTVT.

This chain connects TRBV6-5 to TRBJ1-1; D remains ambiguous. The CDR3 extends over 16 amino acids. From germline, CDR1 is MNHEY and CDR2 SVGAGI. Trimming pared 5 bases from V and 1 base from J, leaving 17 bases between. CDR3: CASSRDVTPWNTEAFF. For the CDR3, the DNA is TGTGCCAGCAGTCGAGACGTCACCCCTTGGAACACTGAAGCTTTCTTT.

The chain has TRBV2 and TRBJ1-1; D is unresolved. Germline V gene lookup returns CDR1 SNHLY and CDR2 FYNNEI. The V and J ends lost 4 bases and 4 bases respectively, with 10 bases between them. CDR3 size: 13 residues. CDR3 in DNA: TGTGCCAGCAGTGGCTCGGGGAGCACTGAAGCTTTCTTT. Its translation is CASSGSGSTEAFF. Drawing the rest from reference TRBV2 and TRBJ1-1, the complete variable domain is EPEVTQTPSHQVTQMGQEVILRCVPISNHLYFYWYRQILGQKVEFLVSFYNNEISEKSEIFDDQFSVERPDGSNFTLKIRSTKLEDSAMYFCASSGSGSTEAFFGQGTRLTVV.